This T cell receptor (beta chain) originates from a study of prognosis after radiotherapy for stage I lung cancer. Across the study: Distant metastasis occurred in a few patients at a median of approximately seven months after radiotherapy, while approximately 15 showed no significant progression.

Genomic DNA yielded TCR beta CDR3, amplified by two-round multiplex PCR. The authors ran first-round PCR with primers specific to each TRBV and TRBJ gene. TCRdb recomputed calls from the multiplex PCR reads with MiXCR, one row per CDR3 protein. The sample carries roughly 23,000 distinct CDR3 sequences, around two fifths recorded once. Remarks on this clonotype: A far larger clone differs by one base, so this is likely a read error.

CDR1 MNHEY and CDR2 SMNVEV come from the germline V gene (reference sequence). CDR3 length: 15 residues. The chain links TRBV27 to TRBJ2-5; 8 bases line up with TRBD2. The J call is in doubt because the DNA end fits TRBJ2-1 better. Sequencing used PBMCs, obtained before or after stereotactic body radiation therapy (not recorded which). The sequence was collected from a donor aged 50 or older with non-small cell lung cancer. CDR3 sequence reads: CASSGGTSGYNEQFF. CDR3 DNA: TGTGCCAGCAGTGGCGGGACTAGTGGCTACAATGAGCAGTTCTTC.